This T cell receptor (beta chain) was retrieved from a study of shared clonotypes between healthy human individuals. At a deep level, the assay was run. Replicate PCRs were loaded with 250 to 350 ng DNA from unsorted PBMC, some 30,000 T cell genomes. Measured with immunoSEQ multiplex PCR; TCRdb has only the in-frame clones, and not every one. This sample has about 500,000 clones, with approximately 71% found just once. The CDR3 has 14 residues. Per germline, CDR1 SGHNT and CDR2 YYREEE (reference sequence). After removal of 0 bases from V and 4 bases from J, the junction contained 2 bases not matched to a gene.

This chain connects TRBV5-4 to TRBJ2-5, with 8 bases identical to TRBD2. This clonotype was obtained from a woman aged 40 to 49 in good health. Some clones in this sample may be carry-over from other donors' samples. Sequenced: PBMCs. The CDR3 sequence is CASSLVLAGETQYF. CDR3 DNA sequence: TGTGCCAGCAGCTTGGTCCTAGCGGGAGAGACCCAGTACTTC.